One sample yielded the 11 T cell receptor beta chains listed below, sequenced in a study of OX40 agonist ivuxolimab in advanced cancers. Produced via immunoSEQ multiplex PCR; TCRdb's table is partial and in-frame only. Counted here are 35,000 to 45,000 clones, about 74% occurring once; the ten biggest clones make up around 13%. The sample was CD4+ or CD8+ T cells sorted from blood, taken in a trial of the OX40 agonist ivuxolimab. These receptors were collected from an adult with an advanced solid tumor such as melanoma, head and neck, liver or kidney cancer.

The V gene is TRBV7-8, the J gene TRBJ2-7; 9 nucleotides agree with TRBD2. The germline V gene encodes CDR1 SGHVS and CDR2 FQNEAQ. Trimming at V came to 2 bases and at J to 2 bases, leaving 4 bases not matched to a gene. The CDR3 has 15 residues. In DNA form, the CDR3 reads TGTGCCAGCAGCTTAAGGGGACTAGCCACCTACGAGCAGTACTTC. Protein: CASSLRGLATYEQYF. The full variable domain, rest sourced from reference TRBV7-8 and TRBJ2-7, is GAGVSQSPRYKVAKRGQDVALRCDPISGHVSLFWYQQALGQGPEFLTYFQNEAQLDKSGLPSDRFFAERPEGSVSTLKIQRTQQEDSAVYLCASSLRGLATYEQYFGPGTRLTVT.

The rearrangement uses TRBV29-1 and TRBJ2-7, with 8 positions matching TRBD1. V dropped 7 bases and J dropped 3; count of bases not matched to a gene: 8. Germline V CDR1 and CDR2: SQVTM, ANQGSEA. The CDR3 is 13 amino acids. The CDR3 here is CSAGQGSRYEQYF. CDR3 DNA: TGCAGCGCAGGACAGGGAAGTCGCTACGAGCAGTACTTC.

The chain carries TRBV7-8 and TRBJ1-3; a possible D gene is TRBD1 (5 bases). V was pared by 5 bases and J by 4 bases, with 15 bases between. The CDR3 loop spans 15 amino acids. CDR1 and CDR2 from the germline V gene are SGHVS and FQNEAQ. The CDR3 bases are TGTGCCAGCAGCCCGAGGGAGGGGCCGGGAAACACCATATATTTT. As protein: CASSPREGPGNTIYF.

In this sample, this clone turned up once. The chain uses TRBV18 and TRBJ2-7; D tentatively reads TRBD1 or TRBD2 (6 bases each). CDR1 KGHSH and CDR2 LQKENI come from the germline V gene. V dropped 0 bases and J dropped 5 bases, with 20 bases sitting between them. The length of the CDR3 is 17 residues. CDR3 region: CASSPPGKGGLGNEQYF. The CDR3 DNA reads TGTGCCAGCTCACCACCGGGGAAGGGGGGATTGGGGAACGAGCAGTACTTC.

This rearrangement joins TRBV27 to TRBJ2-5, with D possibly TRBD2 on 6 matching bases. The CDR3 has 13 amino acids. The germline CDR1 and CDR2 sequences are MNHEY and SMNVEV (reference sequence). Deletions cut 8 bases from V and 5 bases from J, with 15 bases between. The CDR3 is CASQSSRGETQYF. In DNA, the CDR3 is TGTGCCAGCCAGTCCTCCCGGGGGGAGACCCAGTACTTC.

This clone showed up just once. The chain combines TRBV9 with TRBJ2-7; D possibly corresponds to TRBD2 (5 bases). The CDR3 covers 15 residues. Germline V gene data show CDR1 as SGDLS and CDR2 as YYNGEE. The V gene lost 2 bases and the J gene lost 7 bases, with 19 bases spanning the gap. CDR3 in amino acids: CASSVLWNSWEEQYF. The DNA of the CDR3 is TGTGCCAGCAGCGTGTTATGGAATAGTTGGGAGGAGCAGTACTTC.

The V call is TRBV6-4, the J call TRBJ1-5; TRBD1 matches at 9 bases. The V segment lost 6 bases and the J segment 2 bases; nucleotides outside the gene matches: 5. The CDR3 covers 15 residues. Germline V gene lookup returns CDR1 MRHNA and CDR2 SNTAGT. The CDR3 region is CASRGQGYGNQPQHF. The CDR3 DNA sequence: TGTGCCAGCAGAGGACAGGGGTATGGCAATCAGCCCCAGCATTTT.

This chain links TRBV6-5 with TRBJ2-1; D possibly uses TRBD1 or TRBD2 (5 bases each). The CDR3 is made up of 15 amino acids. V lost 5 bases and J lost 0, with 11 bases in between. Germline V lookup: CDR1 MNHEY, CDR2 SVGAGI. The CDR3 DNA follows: TGTGCCAGCAGTACTGGGACCTCCTCCTACAATGAGCAGTTCTTC. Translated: CASSTGTSSYNEQFF.

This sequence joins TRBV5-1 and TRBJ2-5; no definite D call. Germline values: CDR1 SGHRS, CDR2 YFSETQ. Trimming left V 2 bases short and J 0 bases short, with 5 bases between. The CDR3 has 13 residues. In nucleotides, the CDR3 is TGCGCCAGCAGCTTCGTGGACCAAGAGACCCAGTACTTC. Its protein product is CASSFVDQETQYF.

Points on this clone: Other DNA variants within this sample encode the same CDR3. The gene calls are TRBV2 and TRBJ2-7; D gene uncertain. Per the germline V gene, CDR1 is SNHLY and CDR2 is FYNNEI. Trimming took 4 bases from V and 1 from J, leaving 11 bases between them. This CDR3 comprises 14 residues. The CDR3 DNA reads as TGTGCCAGCAGTGTGGATCGCGCGTCCTACGAGCAGTACTTC. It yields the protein CASSVDRASYEQYF.

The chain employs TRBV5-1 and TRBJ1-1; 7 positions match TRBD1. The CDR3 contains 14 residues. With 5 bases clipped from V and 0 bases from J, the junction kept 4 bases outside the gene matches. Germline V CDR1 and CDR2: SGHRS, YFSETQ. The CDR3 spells CASRSGQLNTEAFF. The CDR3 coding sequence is TGCGCCAGCAGATCGGGACAGCTGAACACTGAAGCTTTCTTT.